This record concerns one TCR beta chain sequence. This clone's antigen is unknown. No clone much larger than this one lies a single base away; base qualities are absent. The Quick-DNA Microprep Kit was used to extract genomic DNA from the sorted cells. Amplification of TCRbeta DNA was done with the immunoSEQ hsTCRbeta kit, following the protocol from the manufacturer. An Illumina MiSeq instrument was used to sequence the TCRbeta libraries. Per the authors' processing: Following removal of out-of-frame sequences, 2 million to 2.5 million distinct TCRbeta sequences were retained, with an average of roughly 70,000 per individual. Each individual was scored using the number of 170 or so previously reported CMV-associated TCRbeta sequences that the individual carried and the total number of productive distinct TCRbeta sequences. A beta-binomial model was reimplemented in Python, and scikit-learn random forests with default parameters were trained on data from the US cohort. Classifier performance on the Belgian cohort was summarized as median AUC with percentile confidence intervals calculated over 10,000 bootstrap iterations. This is the immuneACCESS table as TCRdb keeps it, with only in-frame sequences that have V and J called. A part of the clones is gone; compared with another copy, unresolved V genes explain less than half, and the rest is unexplained. Clonal size and the V and J genes are those of that table, whereas D and trimming came from the DNA. The sample includes 50,000 or so clones, with approximately 74% observed a single time. The ten biggest clones cover 1.2% of the sample.

These data belong to a study of memory CD4+ T cells and cytomegalovirus serostatus (dated by TCRdb to between 2018 and 2021). In the study overall: A total of about 35 healthy Belgian adults, of whom 9 were CMV seropositive and about 24 were CMV seronegative, were included in the cohort. The study sequenced CD4+ memory TCRbeta repertoires of a Belgian cohort with known cytomegalovirus serostatus to replicate a published TCR-based CMV serostatus classifier.

The paper's findings and limits, for the study overall: Only CD4+CD45RO+ memory cells were sequenced, in contrast to the original study, which included naive and memory CD4+ and CD8+ populations. On the Belgian cohort, the classifier built on the original framework reached a median bootstrapped AUC of 0.95, with a 95% CI of 0.76-1.00. Results were interpreted as suggesting that the CMV-associated TCR signature is largely present in the CD4+ memory repertoire. Of around 160 previously reported CMV-associated TCRbeta sequences, approximately 64 appeared in the CD4+ memory repertoires, each in one to five individuals. For CMV serostatus prediction, a median bootstrapped AUC of 0.95 was reached with the original framework, and a median bootstrapped AUC of about 0.89 was reached with a US-trained random forest.

A FACSAria II was used to sort memory CD4+ T cells, defined as single viable CD3+CD4+CD8-CD45RO+ cells. To determine CMV serostatus, a Roche Elecsys assay was used that detects serum IgG against CMV pp150, pp28, p38 and p52. Once the samples were thawed, total CD4+ T cells were enriched through positive selection using CD4 magnetic microbeads. Samples originated from another study that specifically interrogated the CD4+ T cell memory repertoire. Following standard operating procedures, peripheral blood mononuclear cells were isolated and cryopreserved, while serum was kept at -80 degrees C. CD3-PerCP (BW264/56), CD4-APC (RPA-T4), CD45RO-PE (UCHT1) and CD8-Pacific Orange (3B5) antibodies were used for staining, and non-viable cells were excluded with Sytox blue. From the cysteine up to the phenylalanine, the CDR3 has a length of 13 residues. The sequence is cut down to CDR3 DNA, 39 bases in frame from base 1. The germline V gene provides CDR1 SGHDT and CDR2 YYEEEE. At the junction V is shortened by 0 bases and J by 9 bases, with 10 bases in between.

Sequenced input: memory CD4+ T cells from blood. This TCR was recovered from an adult in good health and CMV-seropositive. Rearrangement joined TRBV5-6 to TRBJ2-4; the D gene is not confidently resolved. The DNA is as follows: TGTGCCAGCAGCTTGGTGGCAGCTGGCATTCAGTACTTC. It specifies CASSLVAAGIQYF.